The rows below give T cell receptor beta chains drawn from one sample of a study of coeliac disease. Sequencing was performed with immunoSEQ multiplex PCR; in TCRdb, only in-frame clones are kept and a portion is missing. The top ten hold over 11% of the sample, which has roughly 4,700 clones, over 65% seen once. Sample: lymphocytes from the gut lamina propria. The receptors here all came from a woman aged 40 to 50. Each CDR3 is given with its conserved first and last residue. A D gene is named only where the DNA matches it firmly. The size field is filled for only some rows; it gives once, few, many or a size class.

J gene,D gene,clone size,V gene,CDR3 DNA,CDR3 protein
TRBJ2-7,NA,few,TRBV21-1,TGTGCCAGCAGCAAACGCAAACGACAGGGGGCTTACGAGCAGTACTTC,CASSKRKRQGAYEQYF
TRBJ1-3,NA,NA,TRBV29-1,TGCAGCGTTGGGCAGGGCGGCTCTGGAAACACCATATATTTT,CSVGQGGSGNTIYF
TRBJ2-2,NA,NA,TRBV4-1,TGCGCCAGCAGCCTCGCGAATACCGGGGAGCTGTTTTTT,CASSLANTGELFF
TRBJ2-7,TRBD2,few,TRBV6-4,TGTGCCAGCAGTGGCGGGAGAGTCTACGAGCAGTACTTC,CASSGGRVYEQYF
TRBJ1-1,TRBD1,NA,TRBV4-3,TGCGCCAGCAGCCCCCTTTCAGGGGGTAGGACTGAAGCTTTCTTT,CASSPLSGGRTEAFF
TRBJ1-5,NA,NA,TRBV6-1,TGTGCCAGCAGTGGAGCTGGGAGCAATAGCAATCAGCCCCAGCATTTT,CASSGAGSNSNQPQHF
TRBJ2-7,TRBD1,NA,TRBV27,TGTGCCAGCAGTTTCGGACAGGGGGCCTGGGAGCAGTACTTC,CASSFGQGAWEQYF
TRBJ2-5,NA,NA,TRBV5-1,TGCGCCAGTCATCAAGGGAGAGACCAAGAGACCCAGTACTTC,CASHQGRDQETQYF
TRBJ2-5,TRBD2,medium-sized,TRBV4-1,TGCGCCAGCAGCCAAGTTTTTCGGGAAAGACTAGCGGAAGAGACCCAGTACTTC,CASSQVFRERLAEETQYF
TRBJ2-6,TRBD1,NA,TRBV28,TGTGCCAGTAGTGTAGGACAGGGAGAGTCTGGGGCCAACGTCCTGACTTTC,CASSVGQGESGANVLTF
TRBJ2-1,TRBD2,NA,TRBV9,TGTGCCAGCAGCGTAGGACGGCTAGCGGGGCTCAATGAGCAGTTCTTC,CASSVGRLAGLNEQFF
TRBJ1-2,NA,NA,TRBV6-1,TGTGCCAGCAGTGACACTAACTATGGCTACACCTTC,CASSDTNYGYTF